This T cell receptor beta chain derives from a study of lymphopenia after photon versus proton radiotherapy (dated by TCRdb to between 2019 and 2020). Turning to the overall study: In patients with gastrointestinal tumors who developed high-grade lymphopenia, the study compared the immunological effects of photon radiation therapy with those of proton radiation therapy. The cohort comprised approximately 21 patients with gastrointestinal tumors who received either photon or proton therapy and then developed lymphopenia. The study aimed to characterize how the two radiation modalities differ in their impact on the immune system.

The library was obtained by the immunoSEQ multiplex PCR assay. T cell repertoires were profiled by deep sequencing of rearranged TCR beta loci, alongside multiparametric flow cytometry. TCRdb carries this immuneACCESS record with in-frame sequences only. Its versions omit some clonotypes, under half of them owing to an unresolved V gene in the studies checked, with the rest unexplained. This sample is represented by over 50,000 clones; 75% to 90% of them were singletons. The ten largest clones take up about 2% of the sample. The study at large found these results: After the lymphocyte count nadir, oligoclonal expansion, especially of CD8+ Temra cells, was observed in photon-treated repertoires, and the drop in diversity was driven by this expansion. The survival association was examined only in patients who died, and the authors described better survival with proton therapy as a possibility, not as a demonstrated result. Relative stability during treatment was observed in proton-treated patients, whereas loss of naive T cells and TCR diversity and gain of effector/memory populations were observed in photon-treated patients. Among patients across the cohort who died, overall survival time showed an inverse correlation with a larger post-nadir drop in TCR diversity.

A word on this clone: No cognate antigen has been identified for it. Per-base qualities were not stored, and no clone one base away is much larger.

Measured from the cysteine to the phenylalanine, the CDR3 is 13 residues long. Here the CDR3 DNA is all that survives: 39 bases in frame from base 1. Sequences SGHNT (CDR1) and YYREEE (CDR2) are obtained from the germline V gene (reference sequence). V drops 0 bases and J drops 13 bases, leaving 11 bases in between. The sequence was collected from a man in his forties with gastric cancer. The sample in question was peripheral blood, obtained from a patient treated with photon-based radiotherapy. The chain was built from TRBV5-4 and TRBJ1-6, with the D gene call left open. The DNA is TGTGCCAGCAGCTTGGACCCTCCACCGCCCCTCCACTTT. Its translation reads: CASSLDPPPPLHF.